This entry lists 18 T cell receptor beta chains sequenced from one sample in a study of T cell changes during pregnancy in multiple sclerosis. Produced via immunoSEQ multiplex PCR; TCRdb's table is partial and in-frame only. The sample includes around 100,000 clones, 92% seen only once; the top ten take approximately 2%. The sequences come from peripheral blood, collected after pregnancy. Receptor source: a female donor with multiple sclerosis, enrolled in a pregnancy study.

The genes are TRBV28 and TRBJ1-6, with 7 bases that match TRBD1. The CDR3 is 16 residues long. CDR1 and CDR2 from the germline V gene are MDHEN and SYDVKM. J gave up 5 bases and V 6 bases, and 10 bases lay outside the gene matches. The CDR3 region is CASSSTGERNNSPLHF. The CDR3 nucleotides are TGTGCCAGCAGCTCTACAGGGGAACGGAATAATTCACCCCTCCACTTT.

The chain uses TRBV15 and TRBJ2-4; 7 bases agree with TRBD1. CDR3 length: 17 residues. CDR1 is LNHNV, CDR2 YYDKDF, per germline (reference sequence). V was pared by 6 bases and J by 0 bases, with 11 bases of the junction left unmatched. CDR3 in DNA: TGTGCCACCAGAGCCACGACAGGGTCACTAGCCAAAAACATTCAGTACTTC. Translated: CATRATTGSLAKNIQYF. The entire variable domain, with the rest obtained from reference TRBV15 and TRBJ2-4, is as follows: DAMVIQNPRYQVTQFGKPVTLSCSQTLNHNVMYWYQQKSSQAPKLLFHYYDKDFNNEADTPDNFQSRRPNTSFCFLDIRSPGLGDTAMYLCATRATTGSLAKNIQYFGAGTRLSVL.

This sequence joins TRBV15 and TRBJ2-2; tentatively, D is TRBD2 (7 bases). The CDR3 is made up of 13 amino acids. V gave up 8 bases and J gave up 3 bases, with 10 bases separating them. Germline V CDR1 and CDR2: LNHNV, YYDKDF (reference sequence). The CDR3 DNA follows: TGTGCCACCTGGGGGGGGCACACCGGGGAGCTGTTTTTT. This gives the protein CATWGGHTGELFF.

V usage is TRBV11-3 and J usage is TRBJ2-1; 10 bases are shared with TRBD2. V was clipped by 3 bases and J by 6 bases; unmatched bases: 11. The V gene's germline CDR1 is SGHNT and CDR2 YENEEA. This CDR3 contains 17 residues. CDR3 in DNA: TGTGCCAGCAGCTTCTTTCGCAGCGGGGGGGCTGGCAATGAGCAGTTCTTC. The encoded protein is CASSFFRSGGAGNEQFF.

This rearrangement joins TRBV13 to TRBJ1-4, with TRBD1 as a possible D gene (5 bases). V was trimmed by 6 bases and J by 10 bases, leaving 18 bases between them. The germline V gene encodes CDR1 PRHDT and CDR2 FYEKMQ (reference sequence). The length of the CDR3 is 14 residues. The CDR3 region is CASRHTGSGGKLFF. The CDR3 coding sequence is TGTGCCAGCAGACACACAGGTTCAGGCGGAAAACTGTTTTTT.

The CDR3 DNA reads TGTGCCAGCAGCCAAGCTCGACAGGGGAGTCCCTATAATTCACCCCTCCACTTT. Translation gives CASSQARQGSPYNSPLHF. The chain couples TRBV14 to TRBJ1-6, with TRBD1 identical over 8 bases. The ends lost 1 base at V and 2 bases at J; junction bases unmatched: 7. This CDR3 is built from 18 residues. In germline, CDR1 is SGHDN, CDR2 FVKESK. The variable domain in full, completed from reference TRBV14 and TRBJ1-6, reads EAGVTQFPSHSVIEKGQTVTLRCDPISGHDNLYWYRRVMGKEIKFLLHFVKESKQDESGMPNNRFLAERTGGTYSTLKVQPAELEDSGVYFCASSQARQGSPYNSPLHFGNGTRLTVT.

V usage is TRBV29-1 and J usage is TRBJ2-2; D may be TRBD2 (6 bases). The CDR3 sequence is 14 residues long. V shed 6 bases and J shed 4 bases, with 15 bases lying between them. CDR1 is SQVTM and CDR2 is ANQGSEA in the germline V gene. CDR3 sequence: CSVGRLPPTGELFF. As DNA, the CDR3 is TGCAGCGTCGGGAGACTACCACCCACCGGGGAGCTGTTTTTT.

This clone was detected only once. V is TRBV28 and J is TRBJ1-2; D is uncertain. V lost 7 bases to trimming and J lost 0 bases, with 18 bases between them. Germline assignment: CDR1 MDHEN and CDR2 SYDVKM. The CDR3 consists of 16 residues. CDR3 loop: CASTQTSGSSNYGYTF. The CDR3 region has the DNA TGTGCCAGCACCCAGACGAGCGGGTCTTCTAACTATGGCTACACCTTC.

This chain links TRBV9 with TRBJ1-1, with 7 bases lining up with TRBD1. The CDR3 has 13 amino acids. After removal of 4 bases from V and 4 bases from J, the junction contained 4 bases not matched to a gene. The germline V gene encodes CDR1 SGDLS and CDR2 YYNGEE. The CDR3 DNA sequence: TGTGCCAGCAGCAGGGACAGAGGCACTGAAGCTTTCTTT. As protein: CASSRDRGTEAFF.

The chain recombines TRBV19 with TRBJ1-5; D not resolved. The CDR3 consists of 15 residues. The V gene's germline CDR1 is LNHDA and CDR2 SQIVND (reference sequence). V dropped 5 bases and J dropped 6 bases, with 17 bases sitting between them. The CDR3 sequence is CASSRGVDRGQPQHF. CDR3 coding DNA: TGTGCCAGTAGTCGTGGTGTCGATCGCGGTCAGCCCCAGCATTTT.

For this clone: The same CDR3 is also encoded by other DNA sequences in this sample. V is TRBV6-6 and J is TRBJ1-2; D is perhaps TRBD1 (5 bases). Germline V gives CDR1 MNHNY, CDR2 SVGAGI (reference sequence). This CDR3 has 12 amino acids. V was clipped by 6 bases and J by 4 bases, with 9 bases between them. For the CDR3, the DNA is TGTGCCAGCAGGCAGGGTCCCTATGGCTACACCTTC. Amino acids: CASRQGPYGYTF.

The chain is built from TRBV27 and TRBJ1-2; TRBD1 matches at 7 bases. CDR1 is MNHEY, CDR2 SMNVEV, per germline (reference sequence). V lost 4 bases and J lost 6; bases outside the gene matches: 5. CDR3 length: 13 amino acids. The CDR3 loop is CASSSGQRDGYTF. CDR3 in DNA: TGTGCCAGCAGTTCGGGACAGCGTGATGGCTACACCTTC.

The V and J genes are TRBV5-4 and TRBJ2-3; tentative D call: TRBD2 (5 bases). Per the germline V gene, CDR1 is SGHNT and CDR2 is YYREEE (reference sequence). The CDR3 is 14 amino acids. V was trimmed by 0 bases and J by 2 bases, leaving 7 bases between them. DNA for the CDR3: TGTGCCAGCAGCTTGGAGCGGTACACAGATACGCAGTATTTT. Residues: CASSLERYTDTQYF.

The chain uses TRBV11-3 and TRBJ2-7; D is ambiguous. The length of the CDR3 is 11 residues. Germline V lookup: CDR1 SGHNT, CDR2 YENEEA. V was cut by 5 bases and J by 3 bases, with 5 bases left in between. The CDR3 protein is CASSLYYEQYF. In nucleotides, the CDR3 is TGTGCCAGCAGCCTCTACTACGAGCAGTACTTC.

This rearrangement joins TRBV6-5 to TRBJ1-2, with no clear D. Germline CDR1 and CDR2: MNHEY and SVGAGI. CDR3 length: 13 amino acids. V was pared by 0 bases and J by 3 bases, with 5 bases between. CDR3 DNA: TGTGCCAGCAGTTACTCGGCCCACTATGGCTACACCTTC. It codes for CASSYSAHYGYTF.

The chain has TRBV5-1 and TRBJ2-7; tentatively, D is TRBD1 (6 bases). The V end lost 2 bases, the J end lost 1 base, and 13 bases lay between the germline ends. CDR3 length equals 15 residues. Germline loops: CDR1 SGHRS, CDR2 YFSETQ. The CDR3 region is CASSFSTGLSYEQYF. The CDR3 nucleotides read TGCGCCAGCAGCTTTAGTACAGGGCTGTCCTACGAGCAGTACTTC.

The chain combines TRBV7-8 with TRBJ2-1, with a weak D call TRBD1 (5 bases). This CDR3 comprises 14 residues. CDR1 is SGHVS and CDR2 is FQNEAQ in the germline V gene. Trimming cost V 8 bases and J 7 bases, with 18 bases left between them. The DNA for the CDR3 is TGTGCCAGCTCCCAGGGTCCCGATTGGAATGAGCAGTTCTTC. Its protein is CASSQGPDWNEQFF.

V and J are TRBV28 and TRBJ1-1, with D perhaps TRBD1 (5 bases). The CDR3 length is 16 residues. V was trimmed by 2 bases and J by 0 bases, leaving 13 bases between them. From germline, CDR1 is MDHEN and CDR2 SYDVKM. The CDR3 region has the DNA TGTGCCAGCAGTTTAGTTTCGGGGGGGGTGAACACTGAAGCTTTCTTT. Translated: CASSLVSGGVNTEAFF. The full variable domain, rest sourced from reference TRBV28 and TRBJ1-1, is DVKVTQSSRYLVKRTGEKVFLECVQDMDHENMFWYRQDPGLGLRLIYFSYDVKMKEKGDIPEGYSVSREKKERFSLILESASTNQTSMYLCASSLVSGGVNTEAFFGQGTRLTVV.